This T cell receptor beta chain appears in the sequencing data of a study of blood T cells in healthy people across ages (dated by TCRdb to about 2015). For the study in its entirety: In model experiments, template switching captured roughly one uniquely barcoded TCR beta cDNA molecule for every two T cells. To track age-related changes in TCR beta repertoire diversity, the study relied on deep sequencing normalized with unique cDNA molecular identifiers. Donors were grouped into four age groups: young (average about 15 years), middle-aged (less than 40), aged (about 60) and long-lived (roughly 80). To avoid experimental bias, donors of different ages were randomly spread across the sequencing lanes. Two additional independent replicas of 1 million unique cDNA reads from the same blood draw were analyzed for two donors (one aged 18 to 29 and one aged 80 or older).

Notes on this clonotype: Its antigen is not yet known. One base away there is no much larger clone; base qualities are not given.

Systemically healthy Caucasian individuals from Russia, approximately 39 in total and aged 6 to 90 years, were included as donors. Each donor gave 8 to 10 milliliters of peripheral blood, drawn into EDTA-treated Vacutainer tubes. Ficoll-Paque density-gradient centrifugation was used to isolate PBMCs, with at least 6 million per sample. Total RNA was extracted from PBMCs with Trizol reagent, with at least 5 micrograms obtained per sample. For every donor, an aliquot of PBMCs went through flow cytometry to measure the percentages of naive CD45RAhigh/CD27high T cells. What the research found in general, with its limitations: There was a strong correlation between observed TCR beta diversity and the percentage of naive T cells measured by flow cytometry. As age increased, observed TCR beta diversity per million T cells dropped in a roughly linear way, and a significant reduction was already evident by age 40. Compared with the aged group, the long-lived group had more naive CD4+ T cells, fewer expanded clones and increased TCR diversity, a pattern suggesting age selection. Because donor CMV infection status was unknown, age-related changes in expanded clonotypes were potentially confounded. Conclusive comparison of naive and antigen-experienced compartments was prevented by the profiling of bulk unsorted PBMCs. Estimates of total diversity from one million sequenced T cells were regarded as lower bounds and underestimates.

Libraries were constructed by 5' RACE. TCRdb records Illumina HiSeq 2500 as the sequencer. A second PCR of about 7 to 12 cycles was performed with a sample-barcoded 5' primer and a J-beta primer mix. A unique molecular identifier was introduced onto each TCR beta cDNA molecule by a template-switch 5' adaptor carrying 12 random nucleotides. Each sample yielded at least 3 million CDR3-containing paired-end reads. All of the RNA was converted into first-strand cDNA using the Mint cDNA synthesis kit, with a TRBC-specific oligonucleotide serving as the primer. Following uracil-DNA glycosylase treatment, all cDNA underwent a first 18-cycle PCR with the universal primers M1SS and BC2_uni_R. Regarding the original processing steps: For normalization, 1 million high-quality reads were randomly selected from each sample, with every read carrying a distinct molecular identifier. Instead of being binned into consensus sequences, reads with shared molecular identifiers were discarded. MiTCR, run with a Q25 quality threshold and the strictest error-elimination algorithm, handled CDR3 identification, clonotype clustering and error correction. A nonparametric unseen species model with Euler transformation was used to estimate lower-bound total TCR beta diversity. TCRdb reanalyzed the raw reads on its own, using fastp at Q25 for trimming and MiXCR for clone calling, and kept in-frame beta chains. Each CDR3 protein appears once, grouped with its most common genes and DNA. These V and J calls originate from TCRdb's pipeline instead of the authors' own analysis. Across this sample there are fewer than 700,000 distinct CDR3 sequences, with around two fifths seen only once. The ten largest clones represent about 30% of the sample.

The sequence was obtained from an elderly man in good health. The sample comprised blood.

The CDR3 reads CASSGPGRGTGELFF. The sequenced DNA: TGCGCCAGCAGTGGACCGGGACGGGGTACCGGGGAGCTGTTTTTT. The chain uses TRBV10-1 and TRBJ2-2; the D call is possibly TRBD1 or TRBD2, each sharing 5 bases. CDR1 and CDR2 (WNHNN, SYGVQD) derive from the germline V gene (reference sequence). The V end loses 4 bases and the J end loses 5 bases, and a stretch of 14 bases separates them. The CDR3 has 15 amino acids, counting the end cysteine and phenylalanine. The retained sequence is limited to the CDR3, 45 bases, with the frame set at the first base.